A selection of T cell receptor beta chains follows, all from one sample in a study of CD8 T cells in Susac syndrome. In TCRdb, the immunoSEQ multiplex PCR reads were re-called with MiXCR into one record per CDR3 protein. Altogether 130,000 to 150,000 distinct CDR3 sequences are present, roughly 94% being singletons, with the ten largest covering approximately 0.08%. The sequencing input was CD4+ T cells from PBMCs. Receptors originate from a human donor in good health. CDR3s include the opening cysteine and the closing phenylalanine or tryptophan. Each record gives: D gene, J gene, V gene, clone size, CDR3 DNA, CDR3 protein. D genes are given only for firm matches. Rows may omit the clone size; those that give it use once, few, many or a size class.

-	TRBJ1-1	TRBV2	-	TGTGCCAGCAGTTCTCAGCGGGAATCTGAAGCTTTCTTT	CASSSQRESEAFF
-	TRBJ1-2	TRBV12-1	-	TGTGCCAGCAGCTTTCCCCGGGACAGGGACAAACTCGGCTACACCTTC	CASSFPRDRDKLGYTF
-	TRBJ2-7	TRBV4-2	-	TGTGCCAGCAGCCAAGAACTAGCCTCTTCCTACGAGCAGTACTTC	CASSQELASSYEQYF
TRBD2	TRBJ2-1	TRBV30	-	TGTGCCTTCCAGCGGGAGGGCCGTAATGAGCAGTTCTTC	CAFQREGRNEQFF
-	TRBJ1-1	TRBV5-4	once	TGTGCCAGCAGCTTCGGACAGATTACCGACACTGAAGCTTTCTTT	CASSFGQITDTEAFF
TRBD2	TRBJ2-1	TRBV2	-	TGTGCCAGCAATATGGGGCGGGAGGGCCCCAATGAGCAGTTCTTC	CASNMGREGPNEQFF
-	TRBJ2-3	TRBV7-9	-	TGTGCCAGCCAGGGGGGCAAGGATACGCAGTATTTT	CASQGGKDTQYF
-	TRBJ1-1	TRBV5-1	few	TGTGCCAGCAGCTTAGCAGCGAACACTGAAGCTTTCTTT	CASSLAANTEAFF
TRBD1	TRBJ1-3	TRBV25-1	-	TGTGCCAGCAGTAGACAGGGTGTCAACACCATATATTTT	CASSRQGVNTIYF
TRBD2	TRBJ2-7	TRBV9	-	TGTGCCAGCAGCGTAGGACTAGCGGGAGACTACGAGCAGTACTTC	CASSVGLAGDYEQYF
-	TRBJ2-5	TRBV27	-	TGTGCCAGCAGTTTGAGTCGGGACAACCAAGAGACCCAGTACTTC	CASSLSRDNQETQYF
-	TRBJ1-1	TRBV10-3	-	TGTGCCATCAGTGGCTCGGGGGAAACATCCGCGGCTTTCTTT	CAISGSGETSAAFF
-	TRBJ2-7	TRBV5-1	-	TGCGCCAGCAGCTATCACTCTACCTACGAGCAGTACTTC	CASSYHSTYEQYF
TRBD1	TRBJ2-2	TRBV20-1	-	TGCAGTGCTAGAGATATCCGGACAGGGGGGGGCGACGGGGAGCTGTTTTTT	CSARDIRTGGGDGELFF
TRBD1	TRBJ2-1	TRBV20-1	-	TGCAGCGAGGGGACAGGGGGGTACAATGAGCAGTTCTTC	CSEGTGGYNEQFF
-	TRBJ1-5	TRBV30	-	TGTGCCTGGGGAGTAATGGGTAATAGCAATCAGCCCCAGCATTTT	CAWGVMGNSNQPQHF
TRBD1	TRBJ2-3	TRBV20-1	once	TGCAGTGCTAGGGACAGGGGCCGCACAGATACGCAGTATTTT	CSARDRGRTDTQYF
TRBD2	TRBJ2-7	TRBV5-1	-	TGCGCCAGCAGCTCCGGGACTAGCGGAACAAGCTCCTACGAGCAGTACTTC	CASSSGTSGTSSYEQYF
-	TRBJ2-3	TRBV5-4	-	TGTGCCAGCAGCTTGGTCGGGATGACAGATACGCAGTATTTT	CASSLVGMTDTQYF
TRBD2	TRBJ2-3	TRBV6-5	-	TGTGCCAGCAGGCAGGGAGGGCACACAGATACGCAGTATTTT	CASRQGGHTDTQYF
-	TRBJ2-3	TRBV5-6	-	TGTGCCAGCAGCTTGGTCGGGCAGGGGCACAAAGATACGCAGTATTTT	CASSLVGQGHKDTQYF
-	TRBJ1-1	TRBV18	-	TGTGCCAGCTCACCCGTGGGGGCCACTGAAGCTTTCTTT	CASSPVGATEAFF
-	TRBJ2-1	TRBV3-1	-	TGTGCCAGCAGCCAACAAGGGGGGGCCTACAATGAGCAGTTCTTC	CASSQQGGAYNEQFF
-	TRBJ1-1	TRBV5-1	-	TGCGCCAGCAGCTTGGTATTCCAGGGTGAAGCTTTCTTT	CASSLVFQGEAFF
TRBD2	TRBJ2-7	TRBV12-3/TRBV12-4	-	TGTGCCAGCAGTCTTACTAGCGGGAAAAACTACGAGCAGTACTTC	CASSLTSGKNYEQYF
TRBD2	TRBJ2-7	TRBV7-9	-	TGTGCCAGCAGCTTAATGGTGGGAGCGGGAGGAAGCTCCTACGAGCAGTACTTC	CASSLMVGAGGSSYEQYF
TRBD1	TRBJ1-3	TRBV7-9	-	TGTGCCATCCCGACAGGGGGATTTCTTTCCTCTGGAAACACCATATATTTT	CAIPTGGFLSSGNTIYF
-	TRBJ2-1	TRBV11-2	-	TGTGCCAGCAGCTTAGAACTTCGGGGTGAGCAGTTCTTC	CASSLELRGEQFF
TRBD1	TRBJ1-5	TRBV6-1	-	TGTGCCAGCAACGAGGGACAGGGGGGGAATCAGCCCCAGCATTTT	CASNEGQGGNQPQHF
TRBD2	TRBJ2-1	TRBV14	-	TGTGCCAGCAGCCCTGGGACTAGCGGGGCCTCACGCTCCTACAATGAGCAGTTCTTC	CASSPGTSGASRSYNEQFF
TRBD1	TRBJ1-2	TRBV29-1	-	TGCAGCGCCCGGACAGGGGGCTATGGCTACACCTTC	CSARTGGYGYTF
-	TRBJ2-2	TRBV7-2	once	TGTGCCAGCAGCAGAGACAGGACAGACACCGGGGAGCTGTTTTTT	CASSRDRTDTGELFF
-	TRBJ2-7	TRBV5-1	-	TGCGCCAGCAGCTCGGGGTTGGCGGGGCCGAGCTCCTACGAGCAGTACTTC	CASSSGLAGPSSYEQYF
-	TRBJ1-1	TRBV3-1	-	TGTGCCAGCAGAGGGACATTGAACACTGAAGCTTTCTTT	CASRGTLNTEAFF
TRBD1	TRBJ1-2	TRBV12-3/TRBV12-4	-	TGTGCCAGCAGTCGAACCCCGGGACAGCTTTATGGCTACACCTTC	CASSRTPGQLYGYTF
TRBD1	TRBJ2-7	TRBV27	-	TGTGCCAGCAGTTTAATCCTGGACAGGAGATACGAGCAGTACTTC	CASSLILDRRYEQYF
-	TRBJ1-2	TRBV5-5	once	TGTGCCAGCAGCTTGGCAGGGGCCGTTAACTATGGCTACACCTTC	CASSLAGAVNYGYTF
-	TRBJ2-7	TRBV7-2	-	TGTGCCAGCAGCTCGACAGGATACGAGCAGTACTTC	CASSSTGYEQYF
TRBD2	TRBJ2-1	TRBV20-1	-	TGCAGTGCCAGTAGCGGGTTCAGCGGGAATGAGCAGTTCTTC	CSASSGFSGNEQFF
TRBD1	TRBJ2-1	TRBV20-1	-	TGCAGTGCTGGGGGACAGGGCAACTACAATGAGCAGTTCTTC	CSAGGQGNYNEQFF
-	TRBJ1-1	TRBV7-3	-	TGTGCCAGCAGCTTAAAGGGGGGACGGTACTTGAACACTGAAGCTTTCTTT	CASSLKGGRYLNTEAFF
TRBD1	TRBJ2-2	TRBV7-9	-	TGTGCCAGCAGTCCCAGGGGGCTAAGCACCGGGGAGCTGTTTTTT	CASSPRGLSTGELFF
-	TRBJ2-1	TRBV5-6	-	TGTGCCAGCAGCTTGAGTATTCGTAATGAGCAGTTCTTC	CASSLSIRNEQFF
TRBD1	TRBJ2-1	TRBV28	-	TGTGCCAGCAGTTCGGACAGGGGTATAGTAAATGAGCAGTTCTTC	CASSSDRGIVNEQFF
-	TRBJ2-7	TRBV7-2	-	TGTGCCAGCAGCTTAGAGGACAGCCGCCTTCGAACCTACGAGCAGTACTTC	CASSLEDSRLRTYEQYF
-	TRBJ2-3	TRBV7-3	once	TGTGCCAGCAGCCAACAGCGGGGCACAGATACGCAGTATTTT	CASSQQRGTDTQYF
-	TRBJ2-3	TRBV15	-	TGTGCCACCAGCAGAGATAACGGGGATACGCAGTATTTT	CATSRDNGDTQYF
-	TRBJ2-7	TRBV6-6	-	TGTGCCAGCACCGTAAAGGGACCGGCGAGCTCCTACGAGCAGTACTTC	CASTVKGPASSYEQYF
TRBD1	TRBJ2-3	TRBV6-5	-	TGTGCCAGCAGTTACAGGGGGCGCGGCGGGAGCACAGATACGCAGTATTTT	CASSYRGRGGSTDTQYF
TRBD1	TRBJ1-1	TRBV12-3/TRBV12-4	-	TGTGCCAGCATCCTACAGGGGAAGAACACTGAAGCTTTCTTT	CASILQGKNTEAFF
-	TRBJ2-1	TRBV7-2	-	TGTGCCAGCAGCCTATCCGGGACACCCGTCGATGAGCAGTTCTTC	CASSLSGTPVDEQFF
-	TRBJ2-7	TRBV20-1	-	TGCAGTGCTAGAGATGTGCGGACCTCCTACGAGCAGTACTTC	CSARDVRTSYEQYF